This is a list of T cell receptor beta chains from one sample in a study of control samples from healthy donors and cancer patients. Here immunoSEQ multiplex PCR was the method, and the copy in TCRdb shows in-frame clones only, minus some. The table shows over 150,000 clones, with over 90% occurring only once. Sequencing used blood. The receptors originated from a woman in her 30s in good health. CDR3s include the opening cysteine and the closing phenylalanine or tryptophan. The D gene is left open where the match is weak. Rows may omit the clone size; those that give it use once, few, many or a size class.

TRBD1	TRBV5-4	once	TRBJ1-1	TGTGCCAGCAGCGCCGGACAGGGGCTGAACACTGAAGCTTTCTTT	CASSAGQGLNTEAFF
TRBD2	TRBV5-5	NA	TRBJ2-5	TGTGCCAGCAGCTTGCTAGCGGGTCCGAGGGAGACCCAGTACTTC	CASSLLAGPRETQYF
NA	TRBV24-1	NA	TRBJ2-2	TGTGCCACCAGTAGCACCTTCGGCGGGGAGCTGTTTTTT	CATSSTFGGELFF
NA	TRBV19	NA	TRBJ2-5	TGTGCCAGTAGTAATAATCCAGGGGGGAAAGAGACCCAGTACTTC	CASSNNPGGKETQYF
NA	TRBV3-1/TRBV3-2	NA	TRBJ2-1	TGTGCCAGCAGCCTCGGGGCAACTAGTTTCTACAATGAGCAGTTCTTC	CASSLGATSFYNEQFF
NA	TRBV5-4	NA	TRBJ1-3	TGTGCCAGCAGCACGCCCGGTGGATCTGGAAACACCATATATTTT	CASSTPGGSGNTIYF
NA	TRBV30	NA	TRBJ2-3	TGTGCCTGGACCGGGACCTCTAGCACAGATACGCAGTATTTT	CAWTGTSSTDTQYF
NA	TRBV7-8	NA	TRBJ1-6	TGTGCCAGCAGCTTAAACCCAATACAGGGATCCTATAATTCACCCCTCCACTTT	CASSLNPIQGSYNSPLHF
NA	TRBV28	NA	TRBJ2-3	TGTGCCAGCAGTCAGGGGGGAGATACGCAGTATTTT	CASSQGGDTQYF
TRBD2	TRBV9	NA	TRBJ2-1	TGTGCCAGCAGCGCCGGGACTAGCGGGAGGGGTACCTACAATGAGCAGTTCTTC	CASSAGTSGRGTYNEQFF
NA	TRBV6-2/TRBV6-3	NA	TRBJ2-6	TGTGCCAGCAGCGCTACAGGAGACTCTGGGGCCAACGTCCTGACTTTC	CASSATGDSGANVLTF
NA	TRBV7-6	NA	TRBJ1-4	TGTGCCAGCAGCTTAGCGATAGGTGGGATTGAAAAACTGTTTTTT	CASSLAIGGIEKLFF
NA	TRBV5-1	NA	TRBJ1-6	TGCGCCAGCAGCTTGGAAAGAGGGGATAATTCACCCCTCCACTTT	CASSLERGDNSPLHF
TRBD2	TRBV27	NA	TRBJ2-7	TGTGCCAGCAGTACCCTAGCGGGAGGATCCTACGAGCAGTACTTC	CASSTLAGGSYEQYF
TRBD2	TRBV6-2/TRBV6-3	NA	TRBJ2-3	TGTGCCAGCAGTTTGGGACTACCCAGTGATACGCAGTATTTT	CASSLGLPSDTQYF
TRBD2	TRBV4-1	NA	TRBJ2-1	TGCGCCAGCAGCCTACTACCGGGACTAGCGGGGTGGAATAAGGGCAATGAGCAGTTCTTC	CASSLLPGLAGWNKGNEQFF
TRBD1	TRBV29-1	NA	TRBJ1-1	TGCAGCGTTGGGGGACAGGGGGGACTCGACACTGAAGCTTTCTTT	CSVGGQGGLDTEAFF
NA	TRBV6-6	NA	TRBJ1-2	TGTGCCAGCAGTTACGACAGAGGGTATGGCTACACCTTC	CASSYDRGYGYTF
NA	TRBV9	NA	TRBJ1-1	TGTGCCAGCACCGGGACATCTTCGAACACTGAAGCTTTCTTT	CASTGTSSNTEAFF
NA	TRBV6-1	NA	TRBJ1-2	TGTGCCAGCAGTGAAGGTACACCAACTTATGGCTACACCTTC	CASSEGTPTYGYTF
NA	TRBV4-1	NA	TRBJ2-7	TGCGCCAGCAGCCAAGAGAGGCAAGACGAGCAGTACTTC	CASSQERQDEQYF
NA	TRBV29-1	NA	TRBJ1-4	TGCAGCGCTGTACTTTGGACGGACGAAACTCTGTTTTTT	CSAVLWTDETLFF
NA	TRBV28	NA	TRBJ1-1	TGTGCCAGCAGTACACTCGGAATCCCTGAAGCTTTCTTT	CASSTLGIPEAFF
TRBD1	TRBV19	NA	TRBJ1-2	TGTGCCAGTAGTAGATACAGGGGGATTAACTATGGCTACACCTTC	CASSRYRGINYGYTF
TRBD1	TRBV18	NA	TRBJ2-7	TGTGCCAGCTCACTCCCGGGACAGGGGACTTACGAGCAGTACTTC	CASSLPGQGTYEQYF
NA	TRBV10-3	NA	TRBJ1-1	TGTGCCATCAGTTCACCTGTGGGCGCGGGTGAAGCTTTCTTT	CAISSPVGAGEAFF
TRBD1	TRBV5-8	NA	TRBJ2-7	TGTGCCAGCAGCGGGAGACAGGGGGCAAGGGAGCAGTACTTC	CASSGRQGAREQYF
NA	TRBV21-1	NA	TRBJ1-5	TGTGCCAGCAGCCCGGGGGATCAGCCCCAGCATTTT	CASSPGDQPQHF
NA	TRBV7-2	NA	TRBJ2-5	TGTGCCAGCGCGCAAGGGGCCTTCCCGAGCGAGACCCAGTACTTC	CASAQGAFPSETQYF
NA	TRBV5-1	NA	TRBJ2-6	TGCGCCAGCAGCCCCCGAGGGCGGGGGCTCAACTCCTACTCTGGGGCCAACGTCCTGACTTTC	CASSPRGRGLNSYSGANVLTF
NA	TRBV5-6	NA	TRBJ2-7	TGTGCCAGCAGCTTCGGGGGCTTTAACGAGCAGTACTTC	CASSFGGFNEQYF
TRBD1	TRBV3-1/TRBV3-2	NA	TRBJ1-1	TGTGCCAGCAGCCAAGGACAGGGGGCTCGCGGGAGGAACACTGAAGCTTTCTTT	CASSQGQGARGRNTEAFF
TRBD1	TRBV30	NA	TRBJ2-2	TGTGCCTGGAGTGCTTTAGGGGGCAGCACCGGGGAGCTGTTTTTT	CAWSALGGSTGELFF
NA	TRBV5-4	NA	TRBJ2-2	TGTGCCAGCAGCTCACGTAACACCGGGGAGCTGTTTTTT	CASSSRNTGELFF
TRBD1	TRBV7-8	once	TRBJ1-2	TGTGCCAGCGGGCCGGGACAGGGGGATTGGGACTATGGCTACACCTTC	CASGPGQGDWDYGYTF
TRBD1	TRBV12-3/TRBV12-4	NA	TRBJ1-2	TGTGCCAGCAGCTCCAGGGGGCGCGATGGCTACACCTTC	CASSSRGRDGYTF
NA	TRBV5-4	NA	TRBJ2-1	TGTGCCAGCAGCCCCTTGGGGTCTGCCTACAATGAGCAGTTCTTC	CASSPLGSAYNEQFF
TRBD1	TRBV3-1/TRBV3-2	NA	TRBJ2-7	TGTGCCAGCAGCCAACGACAGGGGTTCTACGAGCAGTACTTC	CASSQRQGFYEQYF
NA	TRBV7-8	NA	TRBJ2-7	TGTGCCAGCAGCTCCAACCACTACGAGCAGTACTTC	CASSSNHYEQYF
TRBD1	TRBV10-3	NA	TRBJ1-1	TGTGCCATCAGTGTAAGGGACAGGTCGACAGAAGCTTTCTTT	CAISVRDRSTEAFF
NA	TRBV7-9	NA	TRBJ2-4	TGTGCCAGCAGCGTTACGAGGTTGGGCGGGAACATTCAGTACTTC	CASSVTRLGGNIQYF
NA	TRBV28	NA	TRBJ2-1	TGTGCCAGCAGTCCACTAGGGAAGAGCTCCTACAATGAGCAGTTCTTC	CASSPLGKSSYNEQFF
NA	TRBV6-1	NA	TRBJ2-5	TGTGCCAGCAGTGAAGCATGGGGAACCCAGTACTTC	CASSEAWGTQYF
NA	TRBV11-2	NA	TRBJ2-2	TGTGCCAGCAGCTTATTCGTTACGTCCGGGGAGCTGTTTTTT	CASSLFVTSGELFF
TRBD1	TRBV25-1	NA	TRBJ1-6	TGTGCCAGCAGGGGGACAGGGGGCAATTCACCCCTCCACTTT	CASRGTGGNSPLHF
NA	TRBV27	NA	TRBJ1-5	TGTGCCAGCAGTACTCGGGGGTATAGCAATCAGCCCCAGCATTTT	CASSTRGYSNQPQHF
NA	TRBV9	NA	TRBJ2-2	TGTGCCAGCAGCGGGGGTGACGGGGAGCTGTTTTTT	CASSGGDGELFF
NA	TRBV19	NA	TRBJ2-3	TGTGCCAGTAGTGTGGGTTCAGGGCCGGATACGCAGTATTTT	CASSVGSGPDTQYF
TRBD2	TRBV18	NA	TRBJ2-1	TGTGCCAGCTCACTCATCGAACTAGCGGGAGGGCGCGATGAGCAGTTCTTC	CASSLIELAGGRDEQFF
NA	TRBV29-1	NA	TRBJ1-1	TGCAGCGTCGCCATCCCGGCCACTGAAGCTTTCTTT	CSVAIPATEAFF